One sample yielded the 6 T cell receptor beta chains listed below, sequenced in a study of spatial heterogeneity in lung cancer. Time point in this sample: sample taken at primary tumor resection. Study-level results: Mutation tallies in tumors tracked expanded intratumoral alpha and beta TCR counts.

TCRdb redid the calling of the 5' RACE reads with MiXCR, one entry per CDR3 protein. The sample lists about 6,000 distinct CDR3 sequences, around 15% occurring once. The antigens for these receptors are not known. The sequences come from lung tumor tissue, collected at surgery. The origin of the receptors is a male donor with early-stage non-small cell lung cancer.

This clonotype was observed a handful of times. This beta chain appears as a stray read in a library generated for alpha chains; its size is not informative. This chain connects TRBV30 to TRBJ1-1; 8 bases fit TRBD1. Germline V gene sequence: CDR1 GTSNPN, CDR2 SVGIG (reference sequence). J lost 0 bases, V lost 4 bases, and 4 bases had no gene match. This CDR3 region has 14 residues. CDR3: CAWNLGQVNTEAFF. In DNA, the CDR3 is TGTGCCTGGAATCTGGGACAGGTGAACACTGAAGCTTTCTTT.

In its sample, this clonotype is medium-sized. Because the library targeted alpha chains, this beta chain is an off-target read whose size means little. The genes are TRBV11-2 and TRBJ2-1; 10 nucleotides match TRBD2. The V gene end was trimmed by 1 base and the J gene end by 2 bases; junction bases not matched to a gene: 2. Germline lookup yields CDR1 SGHAT and CDR2 FQNNGV. The CDR3 runs 16 residues. In DNA form, the CDR3 reads TGTGCCAGCAGCTTAGCCGGACTAGCGGCCTACAATGAGCAGTTCTTC. This gives the protein CASSLAGLAAYNEQFF. Full variable domain (remainder filled in from reference TRBV11-2 and TRBJ2-1): EAGVAQSPRYKIIEKRQSVAFWCNPISGHATLYWYQQILGQGPKLLIQFQNNGVVDDSQLPKDRFSAERLKGVDSTLKIQPAKLEDSAVYLCASSLAGLAAYNEQFFGPGTRLTVL.

This clonotype is medium-sized. As an off-target read in a library built for alpha chains, this beta chain has a frequency of little significance. The rearrangement links TRBV6-4 to TRBJ1-1; no clear D. Germline V lookup: CDR1 MRHNA, CDR2 SNTAGT. This CDR3 is built from 13 residues. V gave up 3 bases and J gave up 0 bases, with 5 bases separating them. CDR3 protein: CASSEDLNTEAFF. The CDR3 coding sequence is TGTGCCAGCAGTGAGGACCTGAACACTGAAGCTTTCTTT.

This clonotype is labeled as medium-sized. The size of this beta chain means little, since it is a stray read in a library made for alpha chains. The V call is TRBV30, the J call TRBJ1-4; D call uncertain. This CDR3 region has 12 residues. The germline V and J ends were trimmed by 2 bases and 8 bases, with 9 bases remaining between them. The germline gives CDR1 GTSNPN, CDR2 SVGIG (reference sequence). The DNA of the CDR3 is TGTGCCTGGAGTCGTCAGCTCGAAAAACTGTTTTTT. This sequence encodes CAWSRQLEKLFF. The full variable domain, in which reference TRBV30 and TRBJ1-4 provide the parts outside the CDR3, is SQTIHQWPATLVQPVGSPLSLECTVEGTSNPNLYWYRQAAGRGLQLLFYSVGIGQISSEVPQNLSASRPQDRQFILSSKKLLLSDSGFYLCAWSRQLEKLFFGSGTQLSVL.

Relative to its sample, this clonotype is medium-sized. The library was prepared for alpha chains; this beta chain is a stray read, so its frequency means little. This chain uses TRBV5-1 with TRBJ2-3; no clear D gene. Germline loops: CDR1 SGHRS, CDR2 YFSETQ. Trimming took off 4 bases at V and 4 bases at J, with 7 bases between the two ends. The length of the CDR3 is 12 residues. Here the CDR3 reads CASSADADTQYF. CDR3 coding DNA: TGCGCCAGCAGCGCGGACGCAGATACGCAGTATTTT.

At least ten counts were recorded for this clonotype. Found in a library prepared for alpha chains, this beta chain is an off-target read, and its abundance has little meaning. The chain uses TRBV5-5 and TRBJ2-7, with TRBD2 identical over 7 bases. The V gene end was trimmed by 2 bases and the J gene end by 7 bases; junction bases not matched to a gene: 9. The CDR3 loop spans 14 amino acids. Germline V gene sequence: CDR1 SGHKS, CDR2 YYEKEE (reference sequence). This CDR3 is CASSFGLVSREQYF. The CDR3 DNA is TGTGCCAGCAGCTTTGGACTAGTTTCCAGGGAGCAGTACTTC.